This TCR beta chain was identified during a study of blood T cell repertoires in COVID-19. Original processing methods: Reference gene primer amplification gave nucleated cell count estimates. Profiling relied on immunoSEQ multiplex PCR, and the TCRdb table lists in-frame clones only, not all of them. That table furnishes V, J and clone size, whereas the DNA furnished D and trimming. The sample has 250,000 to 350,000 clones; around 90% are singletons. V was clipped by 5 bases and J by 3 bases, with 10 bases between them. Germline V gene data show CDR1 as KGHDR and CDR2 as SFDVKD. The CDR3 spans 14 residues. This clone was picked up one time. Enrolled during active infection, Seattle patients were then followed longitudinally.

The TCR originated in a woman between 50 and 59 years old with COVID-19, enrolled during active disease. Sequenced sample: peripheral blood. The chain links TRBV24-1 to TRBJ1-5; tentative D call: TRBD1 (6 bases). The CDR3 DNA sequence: TGTGCCACCAGTGGAGCAGGGGCCAATCAGCCCCAGCATTTT. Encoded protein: CATSGAGANQPQHF.